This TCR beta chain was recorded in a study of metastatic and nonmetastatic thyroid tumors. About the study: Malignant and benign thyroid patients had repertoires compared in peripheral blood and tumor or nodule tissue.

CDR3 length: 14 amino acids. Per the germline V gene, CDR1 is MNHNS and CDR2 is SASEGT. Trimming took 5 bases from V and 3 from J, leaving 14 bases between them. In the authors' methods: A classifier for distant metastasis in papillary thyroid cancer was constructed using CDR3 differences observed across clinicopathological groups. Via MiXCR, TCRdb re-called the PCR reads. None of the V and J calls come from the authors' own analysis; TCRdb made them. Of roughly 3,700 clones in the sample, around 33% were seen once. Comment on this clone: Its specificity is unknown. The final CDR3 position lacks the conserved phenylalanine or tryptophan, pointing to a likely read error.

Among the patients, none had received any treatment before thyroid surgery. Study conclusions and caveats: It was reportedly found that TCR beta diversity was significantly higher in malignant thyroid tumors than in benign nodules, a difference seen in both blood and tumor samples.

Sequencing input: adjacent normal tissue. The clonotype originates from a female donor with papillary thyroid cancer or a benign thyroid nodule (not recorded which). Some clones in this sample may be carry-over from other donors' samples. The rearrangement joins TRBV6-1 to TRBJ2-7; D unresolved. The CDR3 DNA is TGTGCCAGCAGTCCTCTTAGTCCCCTCTACGAGCAGTACTCC. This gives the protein CASSPLSPLYEQYS.